This is a list of T cell receptor beta chains from one sample in a study of tumour-infiltrating T cells in Burkitt lymphoma. Assay: immunoSEQ multiplex PCR; the TCRdb copy retains only in-frame clones and omits some. Found here are about 16,000 clones, 80% of them singletons; the top ten hold around 2%. Material: tumor tissue. The origin of the receptors is a human donor with diffuse large B-cell lymphoma. The CDR3 runs from the conserved cysteine through the conserved F or W. Each record gives: J gene, D gene, clone size, V gene, CDR3 protein, CDR3 DNA. D genes are given only for firm matches. Size is omitted from some rows. Given values are once, few, many or a class for expanded clones.

>TRBJ1-1|-|-|TRBV16
CASSHSTGGPEAFF
TGTGCCAGCAGCCATTCCACCGGGGGTCCTGAAGCTTTCTTT
>TRBJ1-4|-|-|TRBV7-8
CASSLAPRNEKLFF
TGTGCCAGCAGCTTGGCCCCGCGGAATGAAAAACTGTTTTTT
>TRBJ1-5|-|-|TRBV19
CASRAGNSNQPQHF
TGTGCCAGTAGGGCAGGGAATAGCAATCAGCCCCAGCATTTT
>TRBJ2-7|TRBD1|-|TRBV5-1
CASSPNRDRASYEQYF
TGCGCCAGCAGCCCAAACCGGGACAGGGCCTCCTACGAGCAGTACTTC
>TRBJ1-5|-|-|TRBV18
CASSPEGGNQPQHF
TGTGCCAGCTCACCCGAGGGGGGCAATCAGCCCCAGCATTTT
>TRBJ2-3|-|-|TRBV15
CATSREGALDTQYF
TGTGCCACCAGCAGAGAGGGTGCTTTGGATACGCAGTATTTT
>TRBJ1-1|-|-|TRBV18
CASSQGPDTEAFF
TGTGCCAGCTCACAGGGTCCGGACACTGAAGCTTTCTTT
>TRBJ1-2|-|few|TRBV7-9
CASSLDTYGYTF
TGTGCCAGCAGCTTGGACACCTATGGCTACACCTTC
>TRBJ2-7|-|-|TRBV5-1
CASSLAFGDEQYF
TGCGCCAGCAGCTTGGCTTTCGGGGACGAGCAGTACTTC
>TRBJ2-7|-|-|TRBV18
CASSMSGLGVVEQYF
TGTGCCAGCTCAATGTCGGGCTTAGGGGTTGTCGAGCAGTACTTC
>TRBJ1-5|-|-|TRBV5-6
CASSLEDGSWPQHF
TGTGCCAGCAGCTTGGAGGACGGTTCGTGGCCCCAGCATTTT
>TRBJ1-2|-|once|TRBV6-5
CASSSLGEKDYGYTF
TGTGCCAGCAGTTCCTTGGGAGAGAAGGACTATGGCTACACCTTC
>TRBJ1-2|-|few|TRBV7-3
CASSLFGGTGGYTF
TGTGCCAGCAGCTTATTTGGCGGGACGGGTGGCTACACCTTC
>TRBJ2-7|-|-|TRBV19
CASSIETGGAYEQYF
TGTGCCAGTAGTATAGAAACGGGGGGCGCCTACGAGCAGTACTTC
>TRBJ2-2|-|-|TRBV9
CASSPQPTGELFF
TGTGCCAGCAGCCCTCAACCGACCGGGGAGCTGTTTTTT
>TRBJ1-1|TRBD1|-|TRBV5-1
CASSFTGGENTEAFF
TGCGCCAGCAGCTTCACAGGGGGCGAGAACACTGAAGCTTTCTTT
>TRBJ1-1|-|few|TRBV4-1
CASSQDGGLGEAFF
TGCGCCAGCAGCCAAGATGGGGGGTTGGGTGAAGCTTTCTTT
>TRBJ2-7|-|once|TRBV11-2
CASSLQGAGEQYF
TGTGCCAGCAGCTTGCAAGGGGCGGGCGAGCAGTACTTC
>TRBJ2-2|-|-|TRBV18
CASSPAKQGPGELFF
TGTGCCAGCTCACCAGCTAAACAGGGCCCCGGGGAGCTGTTTTTT
>TRBJ1-5|-|-|TRBV18
CASSPDGFSNQPQHF
TGTGCCAGCTCACCGGACGGATTTAGCAATCAGCCCCAGCATTTT
>TRBJ2-7|-|-|TRBV18
CASSRDTAYEQYF
TGTGCCAGCTCTAGGGACACAGCGTACGAGCAGTACTTC
>TRBJ2-6|-|-|TRBV4-3
CASSQDSLGPESGANVLTF
TGCGCCAGCAGCCAAGATTCCCTCGGACCCGAGTCTGGGGCCAACGTCCTGACTTTC
>TRBJ2-2|-|-|TRBV9
CASSFPREATNTGELFF
TGTGCCAGCAGCTTTCCGAGGGAAGCGACGAACACCGGGGAGCTGTTTTTT
>TRBJ2-1|-|-|TRBV7-6
CASSSRTVLNEQFF
TGTGCCAGCAGCTCCCGAACCGTCCTCAATGAGCAGTTCTTC
>TRBJ1-1|-|-|TRBV11-1
CASSLLGNTEAFF
TGTGCCAGCAGCTTATTGGGGAACACTGAAGCTTTCTTT
>TRBJ1-2|-|-|TRBV27
CASRRDLEYGYTF
TGTGCCAGCAGACGGGATTTAGAGTATGGCTACACCTTC
>TRBJ1-5|-|-|TRBV7-8
CASSLAADQPQHF
TGTGCCAGCAGCTTAGCGGCAGATCAGCCCCAGCATTTT
>TRBJ2-3|-|-|TRBV7-9
CASSLRKSGDTQYF
TGTGCCAGCAGCTTAAGAAAGTCCGGTGATACGCAGTATTTT
>TRBJ2-1|TRBD2|-|TRBV6-4
CASSTRGAGDNEQFF
TGTGCCAGCAGTACCCGAGGAGCGGGAGACAATGAGCAGTTCTTC
>TRBJ2-5|-|-|TRBV27
CASSLSLLETQYF
TGTGCCAGCAGTTTATCACTATTGGAGACCCAGTACTTC
>TRBJ1-4|-|-|TRBV7-6
CASSLVGATNEKLFF
TGTGCCAGCAGCTTAGTCGGCGCAACTAATGAAAAACTGTTTTTT
>TRBJ1-2|TRBD1|-|TRBV15
CATSRKTGAHLGYTF
TGTGCCACCAGCAGAAAGACAGGGGCCCACTTGGGCTACACCTTC
>TRBJ1-1|TRBD1|once|TRBV5-1
CASSPAGGAGDTEAFF
TGCGCCAGCAGCCCAGCAGGGGGCGCGGGGGACACTGAAGCTTTCTTT
>TRBJ1-5|-|-|TRBV10-3
CAISEDQGIGQPQHF
TGTGCCATCAGTGAGGATCAGGGTATAGGTCAGCCCCAGCATTTT
>TRBJ2-1|-|-|TRBV29-1
CSVEVVGNEQFF
TGCAGCGTTGAAGTCGTCGGGAATGAGCAGTTCTTC
>TRBJ2-3|-|-|TRBV15
CATREEGPDTQYF
TGTGCCACCAGGGAGGAGGGCCCAGATACGCAGTATTTT
>TRBJ2-7|-|-|TRBV4-1
CASSQKASAYEQYF
TGCGCCAGCAGCCAAAAGGCCAGCGCCTACGAGCAGTACTTC
>TRBJ1-2|TRBD1|-|TRBV6-5
CASSYTVGQGPYGYTF
TGTGCCAGCAGTTATACCGTCGGACAGGGCCCATATGGCTACACCTTC
>TRBJ2-5|TRBD2|-|TRBV2
CATIRLAGVGETQYF
TGTGCCACGATCAGACTAGCGGGAGTCGGTGAGACCCAGTACTTC
>TRBJ2-3|-|-|TRBV5-1
CASSLEDTQYF
TGCGCCAGCAGCTTGGAGGATACGCAGTATTTT
>TRBJ2-3|-|-|TRBV2
CASKRETSTDTQYF
TGTGCCAGCAAAAGAGAAACAAGCACAGATACGCAGTATTTT
>TRBJ1-2|TRBD1|once|TRBV29-1
CSASTGDIYGYTF
TGCAGCGCTTCGACAGGGGACATCTATGGCTACACCTTC
>TRBJ1-2|-|-|TRBV30
CAKAGARDYGYIF
TGTGCAAAGGCGGGGGCGAGAGACTATGGCTACATCTTC
>TRBJ1-3|-|few|TRBV4-3
CASSQDDSSGNTIYF
TGCGCCAGCAGCCAAGATGACAGCTCTGGAAACACCATATATTTT
>TRBJ1-1|-|-|TRBV11-2
CASSLNEGGTEAFF
TGTGCCAGCAGCTTAAATGAGGGGGGCACTGAAGCTTTCTTT
>TRBJ2-2|-|-|TRBV5-4
CASSRDNSGLVAGELFF
TGTGCCAGCAGCCGGGACAATTCCGGCCTCGTAGCCGGGGAGCTGTTTTTT
>TRBJ1-4|-|once|TRBV28
CASNWGSVDEKLFF
TGTGCCAGCAATTGGGGGAGCGTCGACGAAAAACTGTTTTTT
>TRBJ2-7|TRBD1|-|TRBV4-2
CASSPSTGGGEQYF
TGTGCCAGCAGCCCATCAACAGGGGGCGGCGAGCAGTACTTC
>TRBJ1-1|-|-|TRBV5-1
CASSDGSGGLNTEAFF
TGCGCCAGCAGCGATGGCTCGGGGGGGCTTAACACTGAAGCTTTCTTT
>TRBJ2-1|TRBD2|-|TRBV10-2
CATTGLAGGPLVDEQFF
TGCGCCACCACGGGACTAGCGGGAGGGCCCCTTGTCGATGAGCAGTTCTTC
>TRBJ2-1|TRBD2|-|TRBV29-1
CSVNTEGTSWNEQFF
TGCAGCGTTAACACCGAGGGGACTAGCTGGAATGAGCAGTTCTTC
>TRBJ2-5|-|few|TRBV7-7
CASSRRDGTQYF
TGTGCTAGCAGCCGCCGGGACGGGACCCAGTACTTC
>TRBJ2-3|TRBD1|-|TRBV29-1
CSVGGQGTGTDTQYF
TGCAGCGTTGGGGGACAGGGGACCGGCACAGATACGCAGTATTTT
>TRBJ1-1|-|-|TRBV28
CASSPPGSNTEAFF
TGTGCCAGCAGTCCCCCCGGATCGAACACTGAAGCTTTCTTT
>TRBJ2-7|-|-|TRBV4-3
CASSQAREDEQYF
TGCGCCAGCAGCCAAGCGCGAGAGGACGAGCAGTACTTC
>TRBJ2-7|TRBD1|-|TRBV10-1
CASSSGTAIGQYF
TGCGCCAGCAGCTCCGGGACAGCCATAGGGCAGTACTTC
>TRBJ1-2|TRBD1|-|TRBV16
CASSQPDRGQNGYTF
TGTGCCAGCAGCCAGCCTGACAGGGGGCAGAATGGCTACACCTTC